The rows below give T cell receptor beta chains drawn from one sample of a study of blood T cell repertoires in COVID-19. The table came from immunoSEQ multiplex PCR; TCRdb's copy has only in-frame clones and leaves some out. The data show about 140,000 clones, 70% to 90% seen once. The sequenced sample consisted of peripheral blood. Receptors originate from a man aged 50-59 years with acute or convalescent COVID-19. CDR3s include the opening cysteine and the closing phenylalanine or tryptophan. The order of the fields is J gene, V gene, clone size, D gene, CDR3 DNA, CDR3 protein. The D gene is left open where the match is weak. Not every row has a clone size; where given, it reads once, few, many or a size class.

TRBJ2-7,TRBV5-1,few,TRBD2,TGCGCCAGCAGCCCGCCGGGGGGGGAATCCTACGAGCAGTACTTC,CASSPPGGESYEQYF
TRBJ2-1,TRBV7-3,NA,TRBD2,TGTGCCAGCAGGACTAGCGGGGGGGCCCGGGAGCAGTTCTTC,CASRTSGGAREQFF
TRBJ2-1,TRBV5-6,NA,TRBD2,TGTGCCAGCAGCGGATTAGCGGGGACCTACAATGAGCAGTTCTTC,CASSGLAGTYNEQFF
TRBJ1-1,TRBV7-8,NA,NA,TGTGCCAGCAGCTCCTTCGCCGGGAGGGAGTACACTGAAGCTTTCTTT,CASSSFAGREYTEAFF
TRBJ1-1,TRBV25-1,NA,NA,TGTGCCAGCAGTGCCCGACGGAGCGGCAGCCGCATGAACACTGAAGCTTTCTTT,CASSARRSGSRMNTEAFF
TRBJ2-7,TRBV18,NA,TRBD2,TGTGCCAGCTCACCACGGCTCGGGACTAGCGGCTCCTACGAGCAGTACTTC,CASSPRLGTSGSYEQYF
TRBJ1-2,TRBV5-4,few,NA,TGTGCCAGCAGCTTGGGCGACTCTAGCGCCTATGGCTACACCTTC,CASSLGDSSAYGYTF
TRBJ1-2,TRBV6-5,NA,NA,TGTGCCAGCACTACAGTACAGTCTAACTATGGCTACACCTTC,CASTTVQSNYGYTF
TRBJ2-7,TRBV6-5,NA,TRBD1,TGTGCCAGCACCCGGGACAGGGGCTACGAGCAGTACTTC,CASTRDRGYEQYF
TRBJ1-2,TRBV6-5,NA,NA,TGTGCCAGCCAAAACTATGGCTACACCTTC,CASQNYGYTF
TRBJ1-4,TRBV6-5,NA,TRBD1,TGTGCCAGCAGGATGGACAGGGCACGAGAAAAACTGTTTTTT,CASRMDRAREKLFF
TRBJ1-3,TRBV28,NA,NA,TGTGCCAGCAGTTTAAACAATGCAAACTCTGGAAACACCATATATTTT,CASSLNNANSGNTIYF
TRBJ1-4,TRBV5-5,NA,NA,TGTGCCAGCAGCTCTCCTTCAACTAATGAAAAACTGTTTTTT,CASSSPSTNEKLFF
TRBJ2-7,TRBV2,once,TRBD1,TGTGCCAGCAGCGCAGGGGGACCCGGAGGTTGGGAGCAGTACTTC,CASSAGGPGGWEQYF
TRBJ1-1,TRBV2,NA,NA,TGTGCCAGCGGCCGGGACATAAACACTGAAGCTTTCTTT,CASGRDINTEAFF
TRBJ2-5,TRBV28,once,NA,TGTGCCAGCAGTTTATCGGCCGACAGCCAAGAGACCCAGTACTTC,CASSLSADSQETQYF
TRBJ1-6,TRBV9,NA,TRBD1,TGTGCCAGCGGTCCCGGGACAGGCTTTTCACCCCTCCACTTT,CASGPGTGFSPLHF
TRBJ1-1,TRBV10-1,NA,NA,TGCGCCAGCACCCCCCTCAGACAGACAATGAACACTGAAGCTTTCTTT,CASTPLRQTMNTEAFF
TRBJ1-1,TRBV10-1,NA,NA,TGCGCCAGCAGTGAGGCCAGGGCGAACACTGAAGCTTTCTTT,CASSEARANTEAFF
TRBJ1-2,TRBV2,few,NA,TGTGCCAGCAGGGCGGATTCCTTTAACTATGGCTACACCTTC,CASRADSFNYGYTF
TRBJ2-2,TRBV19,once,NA,TGTGCCAGTAGTACCCGACGGGCCGGGGAGCTGTTTTTT,CASSTRRAGELFF
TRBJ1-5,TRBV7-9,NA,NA,TGTGCCAGCAGCTTAGTTGGAGGGGTAAACAATCAGCCCCAGCATTTT,CASSLVGGVNNQPQHF
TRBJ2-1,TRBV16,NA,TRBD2,TGTGCCAGCAGCCAATCGCGGCTAGCGGGGCTCTACAATGAGCAGTTCTTC,CASSQSRLAGLYNEQFF
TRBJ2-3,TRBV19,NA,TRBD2,TGTGCCACCCGACTAGCGGGGGGACGCACAGATACGCAGTATTTT,CATRLAGGRTDTQYF
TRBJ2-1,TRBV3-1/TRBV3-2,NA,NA,TGTGCCAGCAGCCATTTAGACGGGATTTCCTACAATGAGCAGTTCTTC,CASSHLDGISYNEQFF
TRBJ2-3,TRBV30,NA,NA,TGTGCCTGGAGTACCTCGACAGGCACAGATACGCAGTATTTT,CAWSTSTGTDTQYF
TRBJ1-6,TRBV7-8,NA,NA,TGTGCCAGCAGGCACACCAGGGATAATTCACCCCTCCACTTT,CASRHTRDNSPLHF
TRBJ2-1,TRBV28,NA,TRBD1,TGTGCCAGCAACCGCCCACCGGGACAGATTTTCTTC,CASNRPPGQIFF
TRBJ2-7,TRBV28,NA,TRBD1,TGTGCCAGCAGTTCGGCCCGACAGGGGTGGAGGGAGCAGTACTTC,CASSSARQGWREQYF
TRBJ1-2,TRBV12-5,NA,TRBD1,TGTGCTAGTTCCCCGGGACAGTCGATGTTCTTTGGCTACACCTTC,CASSPGQSMFFGYTF